This T cell receptor (beta chain) was documented in a study of response to subunit inactivated influenza vaccine (dated by TCRdb to 2016 to 2019). General notes on the study: The study used deep quantitative T cell receptor repertoire profiling to track responses to a trivalent subunit inactivated influenza vaccine. Study-wide findings and limitations: It was suggested by the authors that each seasonal influenza vaccination may recruit only a limited number of new T cells.

The germline V end is reduced by 4 bases and the J end by 7 bases; junction bases left unmatched: 7. CDR1 MGHRA and CDR2 YSYEKL were looked up in the germline V gene. The CDR3 goes from the cysteine to the phenylalanine over 14 residues. Of the read, only the CDR3 DNA is kept; its 42 bases are in frame from base 1. Libraries were constructed by RT-PCR. TCRdb shows the sequencer as Illumina HiSeq 2500. The public reads were reprocessed in TCRdb via fastp at Q25 and MiXCR, keeping in-frame beta chains. Rows are combined by CDR3 protein, so each entry shows the most common genes and DNA. The sample yields some 850,000 distinct CDR3 sequences; approximately 17% were counted once. Roughly 11% of the sample rests with the top ten. To note about this clonotype: The antigen it binds to is not known. Base quality data are lacking; no much larger clone is found one base away.

The chain is made from TRBV4-1 and TRBJ1-2, and 9 junction bases match TRBD1. The clonotype was recovered from a man aged 50 or older who received an inactivated influenza vaccine. Donor details come from another sample of the same person, matched by shared clones. The starting material was PBMCs from blood, obtained about 5 days after vaccination. The CDR3 amino acid sequence is: CASSLDRGQPGYTF. The nucleotide sequence is given as TGCGCCAGCAGCCTGGACAGGGGCCAACCTGGCTACACCTTC.